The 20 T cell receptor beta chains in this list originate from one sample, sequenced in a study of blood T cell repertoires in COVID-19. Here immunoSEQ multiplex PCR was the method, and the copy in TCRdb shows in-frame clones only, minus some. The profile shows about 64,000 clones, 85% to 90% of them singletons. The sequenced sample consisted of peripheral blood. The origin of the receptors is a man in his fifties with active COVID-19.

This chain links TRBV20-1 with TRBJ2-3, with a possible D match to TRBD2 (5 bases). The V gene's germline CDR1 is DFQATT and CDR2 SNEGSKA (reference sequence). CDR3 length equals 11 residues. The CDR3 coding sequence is TGCAGCCCCGGGGTCATTGATACGCAGTATTTT. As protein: CSPGVIDTQYF.

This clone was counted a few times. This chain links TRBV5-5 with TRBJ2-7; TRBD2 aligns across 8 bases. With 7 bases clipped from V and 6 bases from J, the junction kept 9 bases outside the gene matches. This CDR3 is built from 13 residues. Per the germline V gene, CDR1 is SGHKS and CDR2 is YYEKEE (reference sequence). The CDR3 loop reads CASRTSPLGEQYF. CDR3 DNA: TGTGCCAGCCGGACTAGCCCCCTTGGCGAGCAGTACTTC. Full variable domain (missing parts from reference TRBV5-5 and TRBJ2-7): DAGVTQSPTHLIKTRGQQVTLRCSPISGHKSVSWYQQVLGQGPQFIFQYYEKEERGRGNFPDRFSARQFPNYSSELNVNALLLGDSALYLCASRTSPLGEQYFGPGTRLTVT.

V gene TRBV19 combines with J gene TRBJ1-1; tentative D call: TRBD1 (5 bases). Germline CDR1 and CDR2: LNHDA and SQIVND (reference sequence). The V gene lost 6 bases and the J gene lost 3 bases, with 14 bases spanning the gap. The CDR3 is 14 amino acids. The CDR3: CASRSRVGYTEAFF. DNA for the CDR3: TGTGCCAGTAGGAGCAGGGTAGGGTACACTGAAGCTTTCTTT.

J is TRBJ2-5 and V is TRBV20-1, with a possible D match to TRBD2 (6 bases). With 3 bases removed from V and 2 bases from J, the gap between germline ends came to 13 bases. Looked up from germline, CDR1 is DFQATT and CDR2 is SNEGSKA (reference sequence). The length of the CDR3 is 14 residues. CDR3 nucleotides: TGCAGTGCTAGTAAGACTAGTCCTCAAGAGACCCAGTACTTC. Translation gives CSASKTSPQETQYF.

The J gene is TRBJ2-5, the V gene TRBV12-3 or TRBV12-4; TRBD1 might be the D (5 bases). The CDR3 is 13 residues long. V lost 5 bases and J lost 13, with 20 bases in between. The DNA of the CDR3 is TGTGCCAGCAGTCCCCTTATCCAGGGTATGGTGTACTTC. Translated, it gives CASSPLIQGMVYF.

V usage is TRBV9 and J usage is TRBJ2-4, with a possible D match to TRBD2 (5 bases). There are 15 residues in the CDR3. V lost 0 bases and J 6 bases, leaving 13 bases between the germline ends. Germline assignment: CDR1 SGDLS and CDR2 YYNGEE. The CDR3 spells CASSVESSEGNIQYF. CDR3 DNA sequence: TGTGCCAGCAGCGTAGAAAGTAGCGAGGGAAACATTCAGTACTTC. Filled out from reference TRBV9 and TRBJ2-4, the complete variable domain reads DSGVTQTPKHLITATGQRVTLRCSPRSGDLSVYWYQQSLDQGLQFLIQYYNGEERAKGNILERFSAQQFPDLHSELNLSSLELGDSALYFCASSVESSEGNIQYFGAGTRLSVL.

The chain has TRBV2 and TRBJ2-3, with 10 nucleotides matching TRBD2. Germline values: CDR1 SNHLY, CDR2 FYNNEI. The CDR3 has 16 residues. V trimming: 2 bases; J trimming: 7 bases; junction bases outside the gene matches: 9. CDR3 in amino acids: CASSESSSGGGNTQYF. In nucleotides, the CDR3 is TGTGCCAGCAGTGAAAGTTCTAGCGGGGGTGGGAATACGCAGTATTTT.

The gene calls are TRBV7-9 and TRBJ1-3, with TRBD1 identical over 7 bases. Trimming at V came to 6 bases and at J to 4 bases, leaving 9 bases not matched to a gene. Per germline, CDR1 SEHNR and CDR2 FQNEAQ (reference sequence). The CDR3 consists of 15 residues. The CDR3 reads CASRRAGGTGNTIYF. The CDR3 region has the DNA TGTGCCAGCAGACGGGCAGGGGGTACAGGAAACACCATATATTTT.

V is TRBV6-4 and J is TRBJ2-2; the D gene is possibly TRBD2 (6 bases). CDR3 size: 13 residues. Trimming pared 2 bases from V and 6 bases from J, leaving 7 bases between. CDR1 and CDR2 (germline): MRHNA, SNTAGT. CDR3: CASSDREAGELFF. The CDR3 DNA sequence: TGTGCCAGCAGTGACAGGGAGGCCGGGGAGCTGTTTTTT.

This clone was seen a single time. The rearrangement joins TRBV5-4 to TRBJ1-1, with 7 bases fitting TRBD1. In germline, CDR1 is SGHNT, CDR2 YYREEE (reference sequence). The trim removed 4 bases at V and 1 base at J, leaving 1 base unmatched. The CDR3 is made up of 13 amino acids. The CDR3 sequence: CASSRQGNTEAFF. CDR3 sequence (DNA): TGTGCCAGCAGCCGACAGGGGAACACTGAAGCTTTCTTT.

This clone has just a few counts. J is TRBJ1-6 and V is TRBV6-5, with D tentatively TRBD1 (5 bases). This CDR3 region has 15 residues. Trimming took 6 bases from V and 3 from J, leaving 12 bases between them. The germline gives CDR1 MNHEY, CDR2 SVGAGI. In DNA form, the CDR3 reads TGTGCCAGCAGCCGAATCGACAGCTATAATTCACCCCTCCACTTT. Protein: CASSRIDSYNSPLHF.

CDR3 loop: CASSPPLSTDTQYF. DNA for the CDR3: TGTGCCAGCTCACCACCACTGAGCACAGATACGCAGTATTTT. The V call is TRBV18, the J call TRBJ2-3; no clear D gene. Germline CDR1 KGHSH, CDR2 LQKENI. V was trimmed by 0 bases and J by 0 bases, leaving 4 bases between them. The CDR3 covers 14 residues.

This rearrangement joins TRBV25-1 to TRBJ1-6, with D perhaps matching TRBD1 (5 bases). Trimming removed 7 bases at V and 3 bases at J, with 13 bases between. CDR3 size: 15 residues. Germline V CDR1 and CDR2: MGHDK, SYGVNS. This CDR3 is CASKPLQGYNSPLHF. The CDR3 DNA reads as TGTGCCAGCAAACCCCTCCAGGGCTATAATTCACCCCTCCACTTT.

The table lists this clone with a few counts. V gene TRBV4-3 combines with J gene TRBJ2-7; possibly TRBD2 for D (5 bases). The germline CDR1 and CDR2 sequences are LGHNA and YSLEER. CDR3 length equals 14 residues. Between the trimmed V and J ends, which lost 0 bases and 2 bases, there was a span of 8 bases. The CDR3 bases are TGCGCCAGCAGCCAAGATGCGGAGGCCTACGAGCAGTACTTC. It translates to CASSQDAEAYEQYF.

As DNA, the CDR3 is TGTGCCAGCAGCCCTCCCGACAGGGGGCGATGTTGTCCTAACTATGGCTACACCTTC. Translated, it gives CASSPPDRGRCCPNYGYTF. This chain joins TRBV11-3 and TRBJ1-2; 10 bases agree with TRBD1. The germline gives CDR1 SGHNT, CDR2 YENEEA. The V gene end was trimmed by 5 bases and the J gene end by 0 bases; junction bases not matched to a gene: 15. There are 19 residues in the CDR3.

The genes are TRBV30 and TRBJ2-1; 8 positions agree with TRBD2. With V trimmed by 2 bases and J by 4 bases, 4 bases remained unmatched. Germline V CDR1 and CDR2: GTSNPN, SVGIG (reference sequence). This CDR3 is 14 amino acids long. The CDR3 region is CAWSLASGYNEQFF. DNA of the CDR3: TGTGCCTGGAGTTTGGCTAGCGGGTACAATGAGCAGTTCTTC.

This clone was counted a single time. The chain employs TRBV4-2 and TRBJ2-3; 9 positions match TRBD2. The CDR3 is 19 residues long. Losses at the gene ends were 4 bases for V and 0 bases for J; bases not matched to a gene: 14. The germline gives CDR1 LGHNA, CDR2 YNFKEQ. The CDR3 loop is CASSRLTPASGASTDTQYF. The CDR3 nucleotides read TGTGCCAGCAGCCGCCTAACCCCGGCTAGCGGGGCTAGCACAGATACGCAGTATTTT.

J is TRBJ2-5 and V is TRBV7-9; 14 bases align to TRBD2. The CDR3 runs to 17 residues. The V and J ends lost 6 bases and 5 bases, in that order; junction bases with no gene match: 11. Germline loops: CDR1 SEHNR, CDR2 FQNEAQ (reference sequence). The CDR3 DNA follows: TGTGCCAGCAGTCCAAAACTCAGACTAGCGGGAGGGGAGACCCAGTACTTC. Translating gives CASSPKLRLAGGETQYF.

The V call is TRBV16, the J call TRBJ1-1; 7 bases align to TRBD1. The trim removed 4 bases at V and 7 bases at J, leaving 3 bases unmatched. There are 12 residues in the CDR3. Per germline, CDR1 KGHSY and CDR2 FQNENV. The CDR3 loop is CASSLPGGEAFF. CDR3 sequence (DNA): TGTGCCAGCAGCCTGCCAGGGGGTGAAGCTTTCTTT.

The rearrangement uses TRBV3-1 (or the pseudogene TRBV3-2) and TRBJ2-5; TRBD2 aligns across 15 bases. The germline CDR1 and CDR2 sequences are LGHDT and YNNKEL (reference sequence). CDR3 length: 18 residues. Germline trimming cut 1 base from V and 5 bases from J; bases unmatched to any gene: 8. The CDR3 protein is CASSQGWTSGRALETQYF. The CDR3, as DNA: TGTGCCAGCAGCCAAGGTTGGACTAGCGGGAGGGCCTTGGAGACCCAGTACTTC.